This T cell receptor beta chain was sequenced in a study of blood T cell repertoires in COVID-19. Sequencing used immunoSEQ multiplex PCR; TCRdb keeps in-frame clones, though not all of them. The sample consists of approximately 350,000 clones, around nine tenths of them appearing once. Trimming removed 5 bases from V and 3 bases from J; junction bases left unmatched: 7. Germline V gene sequence: CDR1 SGHTA, CDR2 FQGNSA. CDR3 length: 15 residues. This TCR derives from a woman in her 70s with COVID-19, enrolled during active disease. J is TRBJ1-5 and V is TRBV7-2; 7 bases line up with TRBD1. Sequenced material: peripheral blood. CDR3 coding DNA: TGTGCCAGCAGCCAGGGACAGTTGAACAATCAGCCCCAGCATTTT. Its translation is CASSQGQLNNQPQHF. The full variable domain, in which reference TRBV7-2 and TRBJ1-5 provide the parts outside the CDR3, is GAGVSQSPSNKVTEKGKDVELRCDPISGHTALYWYRQSLGQGLEFLIYFQGNSAPDKSGLPSDRFSAERTGGSVSTLTIQRTQQEDSAVYLCASSQGQLNNQPQHFGDGTRLSIL.